Sequencing of this T cell receptor beta chain was carried out in a study of cytomegalovirus exposure and HLA in healthy donors (dated by TCRdb to between 2016 and 2019). Background for the entire study: An earlier analysis of about 530 of the donors reported approximately 260 Gb of sequence data and 117 million unique TCR beta sequences obtained from around 180 million T cells. In an earlier analysis of 500 to 650 of the donors, high-throughput TCR beta sequencing was used to judge whether each TCR beta V gene segment behaved as functional or pseudogenic. In addition to the first cohort of 666 subjects, a separate validation cohort of some 120 different subjects was used. Every repertoire in the discovery cohort had been generated on one and the same sequencing platform. Across about 370 genotyped donors of the cohort, an average of about 200,000 unique TCR beta nucleotide sequences per donor were sequenced, and 15% to 20% of those sequences were non-productive. In a later analysis, previously published TCR beta repertoires from more than 500 donors were re-analyzed and high-resolution HLA genotyping was added so that TCR occurrence patterns could be studied. The T cell repertoires of roughly 660 subjects were profiled by immunosequencing and related to cytomegalovirus serostatus. Rather than using new phenotypic data, the later analysis identified candidate immune exposures from TCR beta sequences and from how often those sequences occurred across donors. Both class I and class II loci were covered by HLA typing, at four-digit resolution. The study was designed to test whether signatures of past pathogen exposure could be identified by cataloging public T cell receptors. Donor age, sex, ethnicity and CMV serostatus were collected together with the repertoire data. The number of donors typed differed by locus, with 629-630 for A, B, C, DRB1 and DQB1, more than 500 for DQA1, 600 to 610 for DPA1, and approximately 470 for DPB1. Of the roughly 400 genotyped donors, 65% to 90% fell in the genetic ancestry cluster associated with self-reported Caucasian donors. Because of strong linkage in the cohort, five DR-DQ haplotypes were treated as single units for association and clustering. The study combined high-throughput TCR immunosequencing, statistical association of individual TCRs with disease status, and machine learning to predict cytomegalovirus infection status. An early release that covered more than 550 HLA-typed donors contained 250 to 350 gigabases of sequencing data and approximately 85 million unique TCR sequences. Genome-wide SNP genotypes for about 65% of the 666 donors were used in a later genetic analysis, which treated that subset as a discovery cohort.

Receptors were amplified or captured by the immunoSEQ multiplex PCR assay. For the multiplex PCR, a mixture combining 60 forward primers for TCR Vbeta segments and 13 reverse primers for TCR Jbeta segments was used. The CDR3 region of rearranged TCR beta genes was amplified from genomic DNA by a multiplex PCR assay. The Illumina HiSeq System was used to sequence the amplified TCR beta libraries as 87-base-pair reads. The paper's processing steps were these. A later analysis tallied 75 million to 85 million unique TCR beta chains across the 650 to 750 repertoires, and some 12 million of those chains were shared by two or more donors. To remove PCR and sequencing errors, raw reads were error-corrected and collapsed into unique sequences using a nearest-neighbor algorithm that merged closely related sequences. To assign V, D and J gene segments, CDR3 sequences were aligned to IMGT reference sequences. For a sequence to be retained, at least a six-nucleotide match to both a V gene segment and a J gene segment was required. A rearrangement counted as productive if the CDR3 had no stop codons and remained in frame with V and J, and every other rearrangement counted as non-productive. CDR3 was defined by IMGT convention, running from the second conserved V-encoded cysteine to the conserved J-encoded phenylalanine. Sequences without an unambiguous match to a single V gene segment were excluded from the earlier analysis of 587 of the donors. An earlier analysis of 587 of the donors called V segments functional above 56.7% productive rearrangements and segregating when the between-donor standard deviation exceeded 5%. To diagnose cytomegalovirus status from the catalog of TCR beta chain sequences, a statistical classification framework was built. A later analysis assigned V and J genes by comparing TCR nucleotide sequences with IMGT/GENE-DB human TR gene sequences. The TCRdist pipeline was used in a later analysis to assign CDR3 sequences and most-parsimonious VDJ recombination scenarios. A later analysis defined each TCR beta chain by its CDR3 amino acid sequence plus V-gene family, and excluded reads lacking a unique V-gene family. To address suspected cross-contamination and a sequencing artifact, a later analysis removed 592 highly shared, low-generation-probability nucleotide sequences. In a later analysis, a clonal expansion index was calculated for each public chain from normalized within-repertoire ranks of inferred template counts. In a later analysis, generation probabilities were computed using a VDJ recombination model fitted to out-of-frame rearrangements, and the results were checked against IGoR. In a later analysis, TCR-TCR, TCR-HLA and TCR-CMV co-occurrence was scored with hypergeometric tests, and a repertoire-size bias correction was applied to TCR pairs. A later analysis estimated false discovery rates by permuting HLA or CMV assignments 20 times. In a later analysis, co-occurring TCRs were grouped with DBSCAN, and TCRdist sequence similarity was added when clustering was performed within HLA-allele-positive subsets. Repertoires with fewer than 30,000 or more than 120,000 public chains, plus five repertoires with anomalous nucleotide sharing, were excluded from co-occurrence clustering. Held by TCRdb, this immuneACCESS table contains in-frame sequences only and omits some clones. Under half of the omission traces to an unresolved V gene where checked; the cause of the rest is unknown. V, J and clone size derive from that table, while D and trimming were established from the DNA sequence. In this sample the table shows 80,000 to 100,000 clones, around 68% of which occur a single time. Roughly 1.2% of the sample is held by the ten biggest clonotypes.

The CDR3 goes from the cysteine to the phenylalanine over 13 residues. Only the CDR3 DNA stays, 39 bases, in frame from base 1. CDR1 is given as SGHNT and CDR2 as YYREEE, both from the germline V gene (reference sequence). Trimming removed 4 bases from V and 5 bases from J, leaving 13 bases between the germline ends. In total, approximately 690 healthy bone marrow donors made up the cohort. At the time of sampling, all cohort members were nominally healthy, though unrecorded immune exposures were likely present. The donor was CMV seronegative and was included in the group of a few hundred seronegative cohort members. A peripheral blood sample was provided by each donor, and peripheral blood mononuclear cells were used for TCR beta sequencing. The Qiagen DNeasy Blood Extraction Kit was used to extract genomic DNA from the blood cell samples. Concerning this clone itself: Its antigen remains undetermined. No per-base quality is available; no much larger clone lies one base away.

The full study reports these points: Presence/absence analyses assumed roughly uniform sequencing depth across donors, an assumption that may not hold. Only TCR beta chains were sequenced in this cohort, and the absence of alpha or paired-chain data limited detectable features. When HLA alleles, especially DR and DQ, strongly co-occurred, TCR associations were difficult to assign to individual alleles. In an earlier analysis of about 540 of the donors, most TCR beta V segments were observed in productive rearrangements about 87% or about 30% of the time, broadly matching IMGT annotations. Compared with the approximately 670-donor mean, donors in an Asian-associated ancestry cluster had fewer N-insertions in productive TCRs, according to a later genetic analysis. For the cohort, immune exposure information was limited to CMV serostatus. Some IMGT-functional V segments, including TRBV6-2 and TRBV6-3, could not be distinguished by the 87-base-pair reads and were therefore excluded. In a later analysis, most CMV-associated TCR beta chains were found to appear HLA-restricted, with HLA associations seemingly driven largely by CMV exposure. The classifier was reported to diagnose cytomegalovirus status with high specificity and sensitivity in both the original and validation cohorts. Compared with equally common non-associated chains, HLA-associated TCR beta chains in a later analysis were more clonally expanded and had lower generation probabilities. In a later genetic analysis, a missense DCLRE1C variant was associated with V-gene and J-gene trimming of TCR beta chains, and the association was replicated in an independent cohort. Because counts were too low, roughly 17 rarely observed V segments, including chromosome 9 orphons, were left out of the earlier analysis of approximately 500 of the donors. A cluster of highly shared sequence variants was judged likely to represent a technical artifact of the sequencing pipeline. In vitro tests confirmed that three of the cytomegalovirus-associated TCR beta chains recognize cytomegalovirus antigens. A total of some 180 TCR beta chains were listed by the study as associated with cytomegalovirus. A later analysis reported that several top co-occurrence clusters appeared linked to parvovirus B19, influenza, CMV and Epstein-Barr virus. Because some donors lacked HLA typing at each locus, the association tests relied only on the typed subset. Most TCR sequences were observed very rarely across donors, whereas some public TCRs were present in many individuals. According to a later analysis, TCR association rates differed among HLA loci, with DRB1 alleles showing the most associated TCRs and HLA-C alleles showing the fewest. Linkage disequilibrium might explain the correlated functional status among segregating V segments, but an unknown experimental factor could not be ruled out. A further reported finding was that TCR beta sequences accurately predicted the HLA-A and HLA-B alleles for most subjects in the first cohort. According to the authors, the approach could potentially be generalized to other disease states and immunological phenotypes. In a later analysis, about 16,000 TCR beta sequences were associated with specific HLA alleles at a false discovery rate of 0.05.

This clonotype was sampled from a female donor in good health and CMV-seronegative. Sequences were obtained from PBMCs. Recombination linked TRBV5-4 to TRBJ2-7; the D region possibly corresponds to TRBD2 (5 bases align). The CDR3 protein: CASSASGVNEQYF. The DNA is as follows: TGTGCCAGCAGCGCCTCCGGGGTCAACGAGCAGTACTTC.